This T cell receptor beta chain came from a study of blood T cells in healthy people across ages. This CDR3 spans 12 amino acids. Looked up from germline, CDR1 is DFQATT and CDR2 is SNEGSKA (reference sequence). Together with a sample-barcoded 5' primer, a J-beta primer mix was included in a second PCR lasting about 6 to 11 cycles. All cDNA molecules were each tagged by a template-switch adaptor with 12 random nucleotides. TCRdb called the 5' RACE reads again in MiXCR, with one record for every CDR3 protein. The table records fewer than 2 million distinct CDR3 sequences, roughly two fifths of them present only once.

V and J are TRBV20-1 and TRBJ2-5; D might be TRBD1 (6 bases). Sequenced: blood. The TCR comes from a human donor in good health. The CDR3: CSTTGYQETQYF. In nucleotides, the CDR3 is TGCAGCACTACAGGGTACCAAGAGACCCAGTACTTC.